A selection of T cell receptor beta chains follows, all from one sample in a study of long-term antiretroviral therapy in people with HIV. Only in-frame clones appear in the TCRdb table, and some are missing; sequencing was by immunoSEQ multiplex PCR. The table has 35,000 to 45,000 clones, 86% seen once. The sample in question was unsorted PBMCs, obtained just before starting antiretroviral therapy. Receptors were obtained from a woman under 30 with HIV. Both conserved end residues are part of each CDR3. A D gene is named only where the DNA matches it firmly. Size values are once, few and many counts, or a class for expanded clones, and some rows have none.

abundance: -
v_gene: TRBV5-8
j_gene: TRBJ2-1
d_gene: TRBD2
CDR3aa: CASSLGVAGVYNEQFF
CDR3nt: TGTGCCAGCAGCTTGGGGGTAGCGGGGGTGTACAATGAGCAGTTCTTC

abundance: -
v_gene: TRBV7-2
j_gene: TRBJ2-3
d_gene: -
CDR3aa: CASNPNVDTQYF
CDR3nt: TGTGCCAGCAACCCAAACGTGGATACGCAGTATTTT

abundance: once
v_gene: TRBV29-1
j_gene: TRBJ2-1
d_gene: -
CDR3aa: CSVVGLDVDPEQFF
CDR3nt: TGCAGCGTTGTAGGTCTAGACGTCGACCCTGAGCAGTTCTTC

abundance: -
v_gene: TRBV4-1
j_gene: TRBJ1-1
d_gene: -
CDR3aa: CASSHFRGEPTEAFF
CDR3nt: TGCGCCAGCAGCCATTTCAGGGGTGAGCCCACTGAAGCTTTCTTT

abundance: few
v_gene: TRBV7-8
j_gene: TRBJ2-7
d_gene: -
CDR3aa: CASSLGGDVYEQYF
CDR3nt: TGTGCCAGCAGCTTAGGAGGAGACGTCTACGAGCAGTACTTC

abundance: -
v_gene: TRBV5-1
j_gene: TRBJ1-1
d_gene: TRBD1
CDR3aa: CASSQRDRDMNTEAFF
CDR3nt: TGCGCCAGCAGCCAACGGGACAGGGACATGAACACTGAAGCTTTCTTT

abundance: -
v_gene: TRBV7-2
j_gene: TRBJ2-7
d_gene: TRBD1
CDR3aa: CASSFQGVLYEQYF
CDR3nt: TGTGCCAGCAGCTTTCAGGGGGTCCTCTACGAGCAGTACTTC

abundance: -
v_gene: TRBV2
j_gene: TRBJ2-3
d_gene: -
CDR3aa: CASSDGRSTDTQYF
CDR3nt: TGTGCCAGCAGTGACGGGAGAAGCACAGATACGCAGTATTTT

abundance: -
v_gene: TRBV6-6
j_gene: TRBJ2-1
d_gene: TRBD2
CDR3aa: CASYRLAGGKQFF
CDR3nt: TGTGCCAGCTATAGACTAGCGGGAGGCAAGCAGTTCTTC

abundance: -
v_gene: TRBV5-6
j_gene: TRBJ2-5
d_gene: TRBD1
CDR3aa: CASSLEDRVVTQYF
CDR3nt: TGTGCCAGCAGCTTGGAGGACAGGGTCGTGACCCAGTACTTC

abundance: -
v_gene: TRBV4-3
j_gene: TRBJ1-2
d_gene: -
CDR3aa: CASSQESVGAGYTF
CDR3nt: TGCGCCAGCAGCCAAGAGTCGGTGGGAGCTGGCTACACCTTC

abundance: -
v_gene: TRBV19
j_gene: TRBJ2-7
d_gene: -
CDR3aa: CASSYQNEQYF
CDR3nt: TGTGCCAGTAGCTACCAAAACGAGCAGTACTTC

abundance: few
v_gene: TRBV27
j_gene: TRBJ2-7
d_gene: -
CDR3aa: CASSLGRGRYEQYF
CDR3nt: TGTGCCAGCAGTTTGGGCAGGGGAAGATACGAGCAGTACTTC

abundance: -
v_gene: TRBV5-1
j_gene: TRBJ2-5
d_gene: -
CDR3aa: CASSYARGARKETQYF
CDR3nt: TGCGCCAGCAGCTATGCCCGCGGGGCCAGAAAAGAGACCCAGTACTTC

abundance: -
v_gene: TRBV19
j_gene: TRBJ1-5
d_gene: -
CDR3aa: CASSIKFYDQPQHF
CDR3nt: TGTGCCAGTAGTATAAAGTTTTATGATCAGCCCCAGCATTTT

abundance: once
v_gene: TRBV5-1
j_gene: TRBJ2-4
d_gene: TRBD2
CDR3aa: CASSYFAGEVDIQYF
CDR3nt: TGCGCCAGCAGCTATTTCGCGGGAGAAGTTGACATTCAGTACTTC

abundance: -
v_gene: TRBV5-1
j_gene: TRBJ2-3
d_gene: -
CDR3aa: CASSLEFGTDTQYF
CDR3nt: TGCGCCAGCAGCTTGGAATTTGGAACAGATACGCAGTATTTT

abundance: -
v_gene: TRBV5-1
j_gene: TRBJ2-3
d_gene: -
CDR3aa: CASFEERSSTDTQYF
CDR3nt: TGCGCCAGCTTTGAAGAGAGAAGCAGCACAGATACGCAGTATTTT

abundance: -
v_gene: TRBV14
j_gene: TRBJ1-1
d_gene: -
CDR3aa: CASSQVLRGRAFF
CDR3nt: TGTGCCAGCAGCCAAGTTTTAAGGGGTCGGGCTTTCTTT

abundance: -
v_gene: TRBV5-4
j_gene: TRBJ2-7
d_gene: -
CDR3aa: CASSSQRTRDPYEQYF
CDR3nt: TGTGCCAGCAGCTCGCAACGGACCCGGGATCCCTACGAGCAGTACTTC

abundance: -
v_gene: TRBV11-2
j_gene: TRBJ2-7
d_gene: -
CDR3aa: CASSLGRSQGYEQYF
CDR3nt: TGTGCCAGCAGCTTGGGCAGGTCGCAGGGATACGAGCAGTACTTC

abundance: -
v_gene: TRBV27
j_gene: TRBJ1-4
d_gene: -
CDR3aa: CASSPSGSTPLNEKLFF
CDR3nt: TGTGCCAGCAGCCCGTCAGGGAGCACCCCGCTAAATGAAAAACTGTTTTTT

abundance: -
v_gene: TRBV28
j_gene: TRBJ1-4
d_gene: -
CDR3aa: CASSLDSQEREKLFF
CDR3nt: TGTGCCAGCAGTTTAGATTCCCAAGAACGTGAAAAACTGTTTTTT

abundance: -
v_gene: TRBV7-2
j_gene: TRBJ2-7
d_gene: -
CDR3aa: CASSSHRAQGSYEQYF
CDR3nt: TGTGCCAGCAGCTCTCATAGGGCCCAAGGGTCCTACGAGCAGTACTTC

abundance: once
v_gene: TRBV4-3
j_gene: TRBJ2-3
d_gene: TRBD2
CDR3aa: CASSQAPSSGRADTQYF
CDR3nt: TGCGCCAGCAGCCAAGCGCCGTCTAGCGGGAGGGCAGATACGCAGTATTTT

abundance: -
v_gene: TRBV7-3
j_gene: TRBJ2-2
d_gene: -
CDR3aa: CASSLTIGNTGELFF
CDR3nt: TGTGCCAGCAGCTTAACGATAGGGAACACCGGGGAGCTGTTTTTT

abundance: -
v_gene: TRBV28
j_gene: TRBJ1-2
d_gene: -
CDR3aa: CASKSGGTRIYGYTF
CDR3nt: TGTGCCAGCAAATCGGGAGGGACACGGATCTATGGCTACACCTTC

abundance: -
v_gene: TRBV5-4
j_gene: TRBJ1-3
d_gene: TRBD1
CDR3aa: CASSSPGQGASSGNTIYF
CDR3nt: TGTGCCAGCAGCTCCCCGGGACAGGGCGCCTCCTCTGGAAACACCATATATTTT

abundance: -
v_gene: TRBV2
j_gene: TRBJ2-1
d_gene: TRBD1
CDR3aa: CASSEPDRDPYNEQFF
CDR3nt: TGTGCCAGCAGTGAACCGGACAGGGACCCCTACAATGAGCAGTTCTTC

abundance: medium-sized
v_gene: TRBV6-4
j_gene: TRBJ2-1
d_gene: -
CDR3aa: CASSDSSGSYNEQFF
CDR3nt: TGTGCCAGCAGTGACTCGAGCGGCTCCTACAATGAGCAGTTCTTC